The 4 T cell receptor beta chains in this list originate from one sample, sequenced in a study of blood T cell repertoires in COVID-19. Produced via immunoSEQ multiplex PCR; TCRdb's table is partial and in-frame only. Altogether some 160,000 clones are present, more than 65% being singletons, with the ten largest covering roughly 13%. The sample comprised peripheral blood. The receptors come from a woman of 80 years or more with acute or convalescent COVID-19.

The chain carries TRBV10-2 and TRBJ2-7; the match to TRBD2 covers 8 bases. Trimming removed 3 bases from V and 0 bases from J; junction bases left unmatched: 7. The CDR3 extends over 16 amino acids. CDR1 is WSHSY, CDR2 SAAADI, per germline. The CDR3 DNA follows: TGCGCCAGCAGTGACCCCGCTAGCGGGTCCTCCTACGAGCAGTACTTC. As protein: CASSDPASGSSYEQYF.

This chain connects TRBV13 to TRBJ1-5; possible D gene TRBD1, 5 bases. The CDR3 has 16 amino acids. The V end lost 2 bases, the J end lost 6 bases, and 17 bases lay between the germline ends. Germline lookup yields CDR1 PRHDT and CDR2 FYEKMQ (reference sequence). Here the CDR3 DNA reads TGTGCCAGCAGCTTAAGCGGGACGGGGCTAAGTCAGCCCCAGCATTTT. Its protein product is CASSLSGTGLSQPQHF.

The V and J genes are TRBV25-1 and TRBJ2-5; D is ambiguous. Trimming removed 5 bases from V and 1 base from J, with 8 bases in between. CDR1 and CDR2 (germline): MGHDK, SYGVNS. The CDR3 loop spans 13 amino acids. CDR3 residues: CASSRPVQETQYF. The CDR3 DNA reads as TGTGCCAGCAGTCGTCCCGTCCAAGAGACCCAGTACTTC.

This clone was seen only once. Additional DNA sequences in this sample encode the identical CDR3. This chain connects TRBV5-1 to TRBJ1-5; D not certain. The CDR3 spans 14 residues. Germline V gene data show CDR1 as SGHRS and CDR2 as YFSETQ. Trimming pared 4 bases from V and 4 bases from J, leaving 12 bases between. CDR3 in amino acids: CASSLDSPNQPQHF. DNA of the CDR3: TGCGCCAGCAGCCTGGACTCGCCAAATCAGCCCCAGCATTTT.